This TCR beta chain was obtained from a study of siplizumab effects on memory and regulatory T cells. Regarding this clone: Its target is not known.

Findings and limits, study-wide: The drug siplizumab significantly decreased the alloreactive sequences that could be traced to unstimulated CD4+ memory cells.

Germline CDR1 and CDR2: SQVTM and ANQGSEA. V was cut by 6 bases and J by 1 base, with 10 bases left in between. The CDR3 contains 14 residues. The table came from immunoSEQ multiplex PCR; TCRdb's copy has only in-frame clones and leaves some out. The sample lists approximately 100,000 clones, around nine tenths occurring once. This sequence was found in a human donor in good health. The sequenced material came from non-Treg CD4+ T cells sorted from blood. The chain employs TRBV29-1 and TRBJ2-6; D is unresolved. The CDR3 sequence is CSVITESGANVLTF. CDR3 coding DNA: TGCAGCGTGATTACAGAATCTGGGGCCAACGTCCTGACTTTC.